This entry features one TCR beta chain sequence. These data originate in a study of T cell changes during pregnancy in multiple sclerosis. Produced via immunoSEQ multiplex PCR; TCRdb's table is partial and in-frame only. The data contain tens of thousands of clones, about 88% of them singletons. Germline assignment: CDR1 MGHRA and CDR2 YSYEKL. V was pared by 0 bases and J by 2 bases, with 4 bases of the junction left unmatched. The CDR3 loop spans 17 amino acids. The sequences come from CD4+ T cells from peripheral blood mononuclear cells, collected in the first trimester of pregnancy. The sequence was collected from a female donor in good health, enrolled as a control in a pregnancy study. The chain couples TRBV4-1 to TRBJ2-2; 9 bases map to TRBD2. The CDR3 DNA is TGCGCCAGCAGCCAAGATGGCGGGGGGGCCAACACCGGGGAGCTGTTTTTT. Translating it yields CASSQDGGGANTGELFF.